The 7 T cell receptor beta chains below all came from one sample that was sequenced in a study of post-analysis software for immune sequencing data. Study-wide results and limits: TRBV5-6, TRBV5-1 and TRBV20-1 were among four to six TRBV segments more frequent in patients than controls.

Their antigen targets remain unknown. TCR beta cDNA libraries had unique molecular identifiers. MiXCR, applied by TCRdb to the PCR reads, yields one record per CDR3 protein. This sample has hundreds of thousands of distinct CDR3 sequences, with roughly 58% found just once. The sample taken for sequencing was blood. The receptors derive from a girl aged 5 to 17 with multiple sclerosis.

The chain recombines TRBV7-2 with TRBJ1-1, with D unresolved. There are 14 residues in the CDR3. Trimming cost V 0 bases and J 4 bases, with 9 bases left between them. Germline V gene lookup returns CDR1 SGHTA and CDR2 FQGNSA. The CDR3 DNA reads TGTGCCAGCAGCTTAGCCCCCAGTGGCACTGAAGCTTTCTTT. It is translated as CASSLAPSGTEAFF.

V and J are TRBV15 and TRBJ2-1; TRBD2 matches 8 bases. Germline CDR1 and CDR2: LNHNV and YYDKDF (reference sequence). The V and J ends lost 3 bases and 0 bases, in that order; junction bases with no gene match: 7. This CDR3 comprises 17 residues. The DNA of the CDR3 is TGTGCCACCAGCAGTTGGACTAGCTCCTACTCCTACAATGAGCAGTTCTTC. This translates into CATSSWTSSYSYNEQFF.

The table lists this clonotype with a few counts. The genes are TRBV4-1 and TRBJ2-5; 8 bases agree with TRBD1. The ends lost 0 bases at V and 0 bases at J; junction bases unmatched: 3. CDR1 and CDR2 (germline): MGHRA, YSYEKL. The CDR3 spans 16 residues. In DNA form, the CDR3 reads TGCGCCAGCAGCCAAGAGGGACAGGACTACCAAGAGACCCAGTACTTC. This translates into CASSQEGQDYQETQYF.

This chain links TRBV12-3 or TRBV12-4 with TRBJ2-1; the D is unclear. The CDR3 covers 15 residues. V was cut by 5 bases and J by 0 bases, with 11 bases left in between. The CDR3 region is CASSTRRFSYNEQFF. In DNA, the CDR3 is TGTGCCAGCAGTACGCGAAGGTTCTCCTACAATGAGCAGTTCTTC.

The V and J genes are TRBV5-1 and TRBJ2-5; 10 nucleotides align to TRBD2. The CDR3 length is 19 residues. After removal of 4 bases from V and 5 bases from J, the junction contained 20 bases not matched to a gene. In germline, CDR1 is SGHRS, CDR2 YFSETQ. In nucleotides, the CDR3 is TGCGCCAGCAGCCCGCTGAGGACCAGCGGGGGGGCGGAGTGGGAGACCCAGTACTTC. The encoded protein is CASSPLRTSGGAEWETQYF.

A few counts support this clonotype. CDR3 in amino acids: CASSAARPYGYTF. The CDR3 DNA is TGTGCCAGCAGTGCAGCTCGACCCTATGGCTACACCTTC. This chain links TRBV6-5 with TRBJ1-2; D is unclear. V lost 5 bases to trimming and J lost 4 bases, with 11 bases between them. Looked up from germline, CDR1 is MNHEY and CDR2 is SVGAGI. The CDR3 spans 13 residues.

This clonotype was found a few times. The chain carries TRBV29-1 and TRBJ2-7; D perhaps matches TRBD1 (6 bases). This CDR3 region has 13 residues. Between the trimmed V and J ends, which lost 6 bases and 1 base, there was a span of 13 bases. Per germline, CDR1 SQVTM and CDR2 ANQGSEA. The CDR3 region has the DNA TGCAGCGTAGCCCGACAGGTATCCTACGAGCAGTACTTC. Protein sequence: CSVARQVSYEQYF.